The 5 T cell receptor beta chains below all came from one sample that was sequenced in a study of CD8+ T cells in alopecia areata. Treatment specified: oral pan-JAK inhibitor, 5-10 mg twice daily. Extracted RNA was reverse transcribed, and the resulting cDNA served as sequencing template. Data came from immunoSEQ multiplex PCR; TCRdb stores just in-frame clones and leaves some out. This table has more than 95,000 clones, under 90% appearing once. This sample comprised CD8+ T cells sorted from blood, obtained at approximately week 30, from a patient treated with tofacitinib. These receptors all come from a human donor with alopecia areata.

The chain's CDR3 is CASSEASLVAGTYEQYF. DNA for the CDR3: TGTGCCAGCAGTGAAGCGAGTTTGGTGGCAGGGACCTACGAGCAGTACTTC. The J gene is TRBJ2-7, the V gene TRBV6-1, with a weak D call TRBD1 (5 bases). Trimming took off 0 bases at V and 2 bases at J, with 17 bases between the two ends. Germline-derived CDR1 and CDR2 are MNHNS and SASEGT. This CDR3 has 17 residues.

The V call is TRBV7-9, the J call TRBJ1-1; 7 bases map to TRBD1. V was pared by 4 bases and J by 6 bases, with 8 bases of the junction left unmatched. CDR1 and CDR2 (germline): SEHNR, FQNEAQ (reference sequence). The CDR3 length is 14 residues. CDR3 sequence reads: CASSSMTGPAEAFF. For the CDR3, the DNA is TGTGCCAGCAGCTCGATGACAGGGCCGGCTGAAGCTTTCTTT. The whole variable domain, filled in from reference TRBV7-9 and TRBJ1-1, reads DTGVSQNPRHKITKRGQNVTFRCDPISEHNRLYWYRQTLGQGPEFLTYFQNEAQLEKSRLLSDRFSAERPKGSFSTLEIQRTEQGDSAMYLCASSSMTGPAEAFFGQGTRLTVV.

The chain employs TRBV4-1 and TRBJ1-2; TRBD1 is a possible D gene (6 bases). Trimming left V 4 bases short and J 8 bases short, with 14 bases between. Per the germline V gene, CDR1 is MGHRA and CDR2 is YSYEKL. This CDR3 has 13 residues. The CDR3 loop reads CASSPGHLIGYTF. CDR3 sequence (DNA): TGCGCCAGCAGCCCGGGACACCTTATCGGCTACACCTTC.

The J gene is TRBJ1-2, the V gene TRBV9; a possible D gene is TRBD1 (5 bases). Germline V lookup: CDR1 SGDLS, CDR2 YYNGEE. The CDR3 runs 17 residues. V shed 4 bases and J shed 1 base, with 20 bases lying between them. DNA for the CDR3: TGTGCCAGCAGCATAGGCCGGGACGGATTAATTAACTATGGCTACACCTTC. Translating gives CASSIGRDGLINYGYTF.

The chain combines TRBV9 with TRBJ2-3; tentative D call: TRBD2 (6 bases). Trimming cost V 0 bases and J 3 bases, with 14 bases left between them. The CDR3 extends over 16 amino acids. Per germline, CDR1 SGDLS and CDR2 YYNGEE. CDR3 nucleotides: TGTGCCAGCAGCGTAGCGGGGACGGCGGGGACAGATACGCAGTATTTT. Translated: CASSVAGTAGTDTQYF.